The T cell receptor beta chain under discussion was sequenced for a study of cytomegalovirus exposure and HLA in healthy donors. Study results and limitations: Analyses of presence and absence presupposed an approximately uniform sequencing depth across donors. In vitro checks showed that a few CMV-associated chains really do target CMV antigens.

As regards this clone: Its target is not known.

The CDR3 length is 15 residues. V was pared by 4 bases and J by 6 bases, with 19 bases between. CDR1 MNHNS and CDR2 SASEGT come from the germline V gene. Primers for the PCR totalled 60 Vbeta and 13 Jbeta. The data were produced by immunoSEQ multiplex PCR, yet TCRdb's version contains in-frame clones alone and is incomplete. Among around 150,000 clones, less than 90% were seen once, and the ten largest hold 6.3%. This receptor was obtained from a male donor in good health and CMV-seropositive. Sequenced material: PBMCs. This rearrangement joins TRBV6-1 to TRBJ2-7, with D perhaps matching TRBD1 (7 bases). The CDR3 DNA reads as TGTGCCAGCAGTGGACGGGGGACAGTGGTATCCGAGCAGTACTTC. Its protein is CASSGRGTVVSEQYF.